Shown below are 26 T cell receptor beta chains from a single sample sequenced in a study of T cells in Graves' hyperthyroidism and ophthalmopathy. Researchers amplified the TCR beta CDR3 regions from RNA transcripts. The primer set for the first-round RT-PCR of the TCR CDR3 was HTBI. From the multiplex PCR reads, TCRdb called clonotypes with MiXCR, one entry per CDR3 protein. The data hold around 350,000 distinct CDR3 sequences, with 15% to 19% observed a single time. The sequenced sample was blood. The receptors were sampled from a woman aged 18-29 years with Graves' hyperthyroidism that later progressed to Graves' ophthalmopathy.

This clonotype was counted at least ten times. The V gene is TRBV28, the J gene TRBJ2-1; no clear D. The length of the CDR3 is 13 residues. The ends were cut back, 10 bases at V and 5 bases at J, with 15 bases in the middle. Germline CDR1 and CDR2: MDHEN and SYDVKM. The CDR3, as DNA: TGTGCCACCAGCTATGGACGCAACAATGAGCAGTTCTTC. Its protein product is CATSYGRNNEQFF.

As concerns this clonotype: The junction does not match germline at one end; this may be a read error. The J gene is TRBJ1-6, the V gene TRBV28, with 8 bases lining up with TRBD1. The CDR3 extends over 19 amino acids. In germline, CDR1 is MDHEN, CDR2 SYDVKM. CDR3 sequence reads: CAGSKARDRTFSYNSPLHF. The DNA for the CDR3 is TGTGCCGGCAGTAAGGCCCGGGACAGGACCTTCTCCTATAATTCACCCCTCCACTTT. The full variable domain, rest sourced from reference TRBV28 and TRBJ1-6, is DVKVTQSSRYLVKRTGEKVFLECVQDMDHENMFWYRQDPGLGLRLIYFSYDVKMKEKGDIPEGYSVSREKKERFSLILESASTNQTSMYLCAGSKARDRTFSYNSPLHFGNGTRLTVT.

In this sample, this clonotype turned up many times. V usage is TRBV7-9 and J usage is TRBJ2-1; the D gene is possibly TRBD2 (6 bases). The CDR3 spans 14 residues. CDR1 and CDR2 (germline): SEHNR, FQNEAQ (reference sequence). The V gene lost 7 bases and the J gene lost 5 bases, with 15 bases spanning the gap. Here the CDR3 reads CASTPPGGDNEQFF. CDR3 sequence (DNA): TGTGCCAGCACCCCCCCCGGCGGGGACAATGAGCAGTTCTTC.

This clonotype was observed at least ten times. The chain employs TRBV3-1 and TRBJ2-5; TRBD2 matches at 13 bases. Trimming cost V 1 base and J 2 bases; bases outside gene matches: 4. The CDR3 loop spans 17 amino acids. In germline, CDR1 is LGHDT, CDR2 YNNKEL (reference sequence). Here the CDR3 reads CASSQGRTSGRQETQYF. As DNA, the CDR3 is TGTGCCAGCAGCCAAGGGCGGACTAGCGGGAGACAAGAGACCCAGTACTTC.

The rearrangement links TRBV6-2 or TRBV6-3 to TRBJ2-3; 8 nucleotides align to TRBD1. V lost 7 bases, J lost 2 bases, and 8 bases stayed unmatched. CDR1 is MNHEY, CDR2 SVGEGT, per germline. CDR3 length equals 15 residues. CDR3 amino acids: CASKLSGQATDTQYF. The DNA for the CDR3 is TGTGCCAGCAAACTCTCGGGACAGGCCACAGATACGCAGTATTTT.

This clonotype was observed at least ten times. The CDR3 is CSARDFQETQYF. CDR3 bases: TGCAGTGCTCGGGACTTCCAAGAGACCCAGTACTTC. V usage is TRBV20-1 and J usage is TRBJ2-5; a weak D match, TRBD2 (6 bases). Germline CDR1 and CDR2: DFQATT and SNEGSKA (reference sequence). With 5 bases removed from V and 1 base from J, the gap between germline ends came to 8 bases. The CDR3 has 12 residues.

This clonotype appeared many times. This rearrangement joins TRBV3-1 to TRBJ1-5, with no clear D. CDR1 is LGHDT, CDR2 YNNKEL, per germline (reference sequence). The CDR3 spans 13 residues. Trimming stripped 1 base from V and 9 bases from J, with 10 bases between. CDR3 protein: CASSQGDFLPQHF. The CDR3 DNA reads as TGTGCCAGCAGCCAAGGAGACTTTCTGCCCCAGCATTTT.

Of note for this clonotype: A clone one base away is much larger, so this may be a read error. V and J are TRBV11-2 and TRBJ2-1; D call uncertain. The CDR3 is made up of 13 amino acids. CDR1 and CDR2 (germline): SGHAT, FQNNGV. CDR3 protein: CASSLEVHNELFF. DNA for the CDR3: TGTGCCAGCAGCTTAGAAGTCCACAATGAGCTGTTCTTC.

This clonotype came up a few times. The chain is built from TRBV5-1 and TRBJ2-5; D not resolved. Germline V gene sequence: CDR1 SGHRS, CDR2 YFSETQ. CDR3 length: 14 residues. Trimming stripped 3 bases from V and 1 base from J, with 10 bases between. CDR3 nucleotide sequence: TGCGCCAGCAGCTCCTCAGCTACCCAAGAGACCCAGTACTTC. Translation: CASSSSATQETQYF.

This clonotype was found many times. The chain is built from TRBV3-1 and TRBJ2-7, with TRBD2 matching 7 bases. Germline CDR1 LGHDT, CDR2 YNNKEL (reference sequence). The CDR3 extends over 12 amino acids. J lost 7 bases, V lost 2 bases, and 2 bases had no gene match. CDR3 DNA: TGTGCCAGCAGCCAATCCGGGAGGGAGCAGTACTTC. Protein: CASSQSGREQYF.

The table lists this clonotype with many counts. The chain combines TRBV28 with TRBJ2-3, with TRBD2 matching 14 bases. CDR1 and CDR2 (germline): MDHEN, SYDVKM. Trimming took 5 bases from V and 3 from J; bases not matched to a gene: 10. This CDR3 has 18 amino acids. The CDR3 reads CASSVGTSGRRGTDTQYF. CDR3 bases: TGTGCCAGCAGTGTCGGGACTAGCGGGAGAAGGGGAACAGATACGCAGTATTTT.

This clonotype has ten or more counts. V is TRBV20-1 and J is TRBJ2-1; tentative D call: TRBD2 (6 bases). V was shortened by 3 bases and J by 4 bases, with 10 bases between the two germline ends. The CDR3 runs to 13 residues. In germline, CDR1 is DFQATT, CDR2 SNEGSKA (reference sequence). For the CDR3, the DNA is TGCAGTGCTAGTGGGGGAGGATACAATGAGCAGTTCTTC. This codes for CSASGGGYNEQFF.

In this sample, this clonotype turned up many times. The chain recombines TRBV5-1 with TRBJ2-1; D gene uncertain. CDR1 and CDR2 (germline): SGHRS, YFSETQ. The CDR3 is 14 residues long. The ends were cut back, 4 bases at V and 9 bases at J, with 17 bases in the middle. The CDR3 nucleotides are TGCGCCAGCAGCCCCGGGTTAGATAAGGGTGAGCAGTTCTTC. Protein: CASSPGLDKGEQFF.

Only a few counts were recorded for this clonotype. This rearrangement joins TRBV20-1 to TRBJ2-1; tentatively, D is TRBD1 (6 bases). The CDR3 has 17 amino acids. The germline gives CDR1 DFQATT, CDR2 SNEGSKA (reference sequence). Trimming removed 0 bases from V and 0 bases from J, with 15 bases in between. CDR3 bases: TGCAGTGCTAGAGATACAGGGTCCTATAGCTCCTACAATGAGCAGTTCTTC. Residues: CSARDTGSYSSYNEQFF.

This clonotype was observed many times. J is TRBJ1-4 and V is TRBV28; TRBD1 might be the D (5 bases). Germline lookup yields CDR1 MDHEN and CDR2 SYDVKM. V was trimmed by 7 bases and J by 8 bases, leaving 17 bases between them. The CDR3 loop spans 14 amino acids. The CDR3 spells CASTRTHQGEKLFF. CDR3 in DNA: TGTGCCAGCACCCGGACCCACCAGGGCGAAAAACTGTTTTTT.

The chain recombines TRBV4-2 with TRBJ2-4; D ambiguous. Between the trimmed V and J ends, which lost 0 bases and 8 bases, there was a span of 5 bases. This CDR3 spans 12 amino acids. Germline CDR1 is LGHNA and CDR2 is YNFKEQ. The CDR3 coding sequence is TGTGCCAGCAGCCAAGATCGAGACATTCAGTACTTC. As protein: CASSQDRDIQYF.

The sample holds many counts of this clonotype. This chain joins TRBV7-8 and TRBJ2-7; 7 nucleotides match TRBD2. Looked up from germline, CDR1 is SGHVS and CDR2 is FQNEAQ. V dropped 4 bases and J dropped 2; count of bases not matched to a gene: 11. This CDR3 has 16 amino acids. The CDR3 DNA sequence: TGTGCCAGCAGCTCTCGGGGGGACGGACTAACCTACGAGCAGTACTTC. The encoded protein is CASSSRGDGLTYEQYF.

A remark on this clonotype: A single base separates this from a much larger clone, so it may be a read error. The V and J genes are TRBV5-1 and TRBJ2-7; possible D gene TRBD1, 6 bases. Germline V lookup: CDR1 SGHRS, CDR2 YFSETQ. The CDR3 sequence is 15 residues long. The V end was cut by 0 bases, the J end by 5 bases, with 15 bases between. In nucleotides, the CDR3 is TGCGCCAGCAGCTTGGAGGCTAGGGGGACCCACGAGCAGTACTTC. It translates to CASSLEARGTHEQYF. The full variable domain, in which reference TRBV5-1 and TRBJ2-7 provide the parts outside the CDR3, is KAGVTQTPRYLIKTRGQQVTLSCSPISGHRSVSWYQQTPGQGLQFLFEYFSETQRNKGNFPGRFSGRQFSNSRSEMNVSTLELGDSALYLCASSLEARGTHEQYFGPGTRLTVT.

V usage is TRBV29-1 and J usage is TRBJ2-7, with no clear D. This CDR3 contains 11 residues. Germline CDR1 is SQVTM and CDR2 is ANQGSEA. Deletions cut 5 bases from V and 7 bases from J, with 12 bases between. The CDR3 DNA follows: TGCAGCGTTTGGTCCGAGAGGGAGCAGTACTTC. Its protein is CSVWSEREQYF.

This rearrangement joins TRBV9 to TRBJ2-1; TRBD2 agrees at 14 bases. The length of the CDR3 is 16 residues. Trimming removed 4 bases from V and 7 bases from J; junction bases left unmatched: 7. Germline CDR1 reads SGDLS; CDR2 reads YYNGEE. CDR3 sequence reads: CASSQTGLAGVNEQFF. In DNA, the CDR3 is TGTGCCAGCAGCCAGACGGGACTAGCGGGAGTGAATGAGCAGTTCTTC. The entire variable domain, with the rest obtained from reference TRBV9 and TRBJ2-1, is as follows: DSGVTQTPKHLITATGQRVTLRCSPRSGDLSVYWYQQSLDQGLQFLIQYYNGEERAKGNILERFSAQQFPDLHSELNLSSLELGDSALYFCASSQTGLAGVNEQFFGPGTRLTVL.

This chain connects TRBV27 to TRBJ2-1; 12 nucleotides match TRBD2. This CDR3 comprises 15 residues. Per the germline V gene, CDR1 is MNHEY and CDR2 is SMNVEV (reference sequence). Trimming cost V 4 bases and J 6 bases; bases outside gene matches: 4. CDR3 in DNA: TGTGCCAGCAGTTCCGGACTAGCGGGAAGCAATGAGCAGTTCTTC. It encodes CASSSGLAGSNEQFF.

This clonotype was seen a few times. The CDR3 region is CASRGLAGGMEQYF. DNA for the CDR3: TGTGCCAGCAGAGGACTAGCGGGGGGGATGGAGCAGTACTTC. The rearrangement joins TRBV2 to TRBJ2-7, with TRBD2 identical over 15 bases. V shed 6 bases, J shed 7 bases, and the junction held 4 bases outside the gene matches. From germline, CDR1 is SNHLY and CDR2 FYNNEI. This CDR3 has 14 residues.

A single count supports this clonotype. The genes are TRBV6-2 or TRBV6-3 and TRBJ2-5; perhaps TRBD2 as D (5 bases). The V end lost 6 bases, the J end lost 2 bases, and 19 bases lay between the germline ends. This CDR3 is built from 16 residues. Looked up from germline, CDR1 is MNHEY and CDR2 is SVGEGT. In nucleotides, the CDR3 is TGTGCCAGCAGCCCCCTATGGGGAGAGGGTCAAGAGACCCAGTACTTC. Translated: CASSPLWGEGQETQYF.

The chain combines TRBV29-1 with TRBJ2-1, with 11 nucleotides matching TRBD2. Germline V gives CDR1 SQVTM, CDR2 ANQGSEA. Trimming took 1 base from V and 8 from J; bases not matched to a gene: 13. The CDR3 runs to 17 residues. This chain's CDR3 is CSVEGPITSGSEYEQFF. CDR3 DNA: TGCAGCGTTGAAGGCCCCATAACTAGCGGGAGTGAATATGAGCAGTTCTTC.

The chain employs TRBV29-1 and TRBJ1-1; maybe TRBD1 (6 bases). From germline, CDR1 is SQVTM and CDR2 ANQGSEA. CDR3 length equals 13 residues. V lost 7 bases, J lost 11 bases, and 23 bases lay in between. The CDR3 protein is CSAGLGQSAEAFF. The CDR3 DNA reads as TGCAGCGCAGGGCTAGGACAGAGTGCGGAGGCTTTCTTT.

This clonotype was seen only a few times. The J gene is TRBJ2-7, the V gene TRBV5-1; D might be TRBD1 (6 bases). Trimming pared 0 bases from V and 2 bases from J, leaving 9 bases between. The CDR3 length is 14 residues. Per germline, CDR1 SGHRS and CDR2 YFSETQ. The CDR3 bases are TGCGCCAGCAGCTTGGTGACAGGAACCTACGAGCAGTACTTC. It translates to CASSLVTGTYEQYF.